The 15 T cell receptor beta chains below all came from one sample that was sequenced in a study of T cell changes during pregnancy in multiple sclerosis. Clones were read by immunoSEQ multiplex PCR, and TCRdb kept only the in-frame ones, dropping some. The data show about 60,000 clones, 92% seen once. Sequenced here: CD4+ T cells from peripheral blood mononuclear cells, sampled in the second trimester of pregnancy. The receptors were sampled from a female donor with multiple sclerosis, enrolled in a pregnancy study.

The DNA of the CDR3 is TGTGCCAGCAGCTTAGTCGGCACAGGGGGCTCCTACAATGAGCAGTTCTTC. Protein: CASSLVGTGGSYNEQFF. This sequence joins TRBV7-9 and TRBJ2-1; TRBD1 matches at 8 bases. This CDR3 region has 17 residues. The V gene end was trimmed by 1 base and the J gene end by 0 bases; junction bases not matched to a gene: 5. CDR1 SEHNR and CDR2 FQNEAQ come from the germline V gene (reference sequence). Based on the CDR3 plus reference TRBV7-9 and TRBJ2-1, the full variable domain is DTGVSQNPRHKITKRGQNVTFRCDPISEHNRLYWYRQTLGQGPEFLTYFQNEAQLEKSRLLSDRFSAERPKGSFSTLEIQRTEQGDSAMYLCASSLVGTGGSYNEQFFGPGTRLTVL.

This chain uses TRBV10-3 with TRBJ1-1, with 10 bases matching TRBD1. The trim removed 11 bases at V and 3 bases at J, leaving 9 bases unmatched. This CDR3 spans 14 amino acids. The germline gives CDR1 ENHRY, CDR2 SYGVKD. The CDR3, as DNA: TGTGCCGTCGGGACAGGGGCTCCCCACACTGAAGCTTTCTTT. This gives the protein CAVGTGAPHTEAFF.

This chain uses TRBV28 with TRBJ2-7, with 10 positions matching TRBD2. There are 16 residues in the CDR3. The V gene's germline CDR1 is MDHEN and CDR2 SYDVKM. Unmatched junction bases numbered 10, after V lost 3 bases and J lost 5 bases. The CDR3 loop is CASSLPAGGPRHEQYF. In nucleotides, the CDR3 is TGTGCCAGCAGTTTGCCAGCGGGAGGGCCAAGGCACGAGCAGTACTTC. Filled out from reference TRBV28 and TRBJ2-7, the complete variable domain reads DVKVTQSSRYLVKRTGEKVFLECVQDMDHENMFWYRQDPGLGLRLIYFSYDVKMKEKGDIPEGYSVSREKKERFSLILESASTNQTSMYLCASSLPAGGPRHEQYFGPGTRLTVT.

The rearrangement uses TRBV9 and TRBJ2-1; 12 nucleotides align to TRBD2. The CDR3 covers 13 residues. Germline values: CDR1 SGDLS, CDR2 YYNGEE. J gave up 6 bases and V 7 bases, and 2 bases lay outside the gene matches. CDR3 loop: CASSGLAGNEQFF. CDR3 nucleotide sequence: TGTGCCAGCTCGGGACTAGCGGGCAATGAGCAGTTCTTC.

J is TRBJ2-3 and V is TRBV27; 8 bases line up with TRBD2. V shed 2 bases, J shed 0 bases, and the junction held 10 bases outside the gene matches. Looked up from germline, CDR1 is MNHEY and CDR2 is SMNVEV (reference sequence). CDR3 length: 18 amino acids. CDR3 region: CASSLKPGGGTSTDTQYF. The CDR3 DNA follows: TGTGCCAGCAGTTTAAAGCCCGGGGGGGGTACTAGCACAGATACGCAGTATTTT.

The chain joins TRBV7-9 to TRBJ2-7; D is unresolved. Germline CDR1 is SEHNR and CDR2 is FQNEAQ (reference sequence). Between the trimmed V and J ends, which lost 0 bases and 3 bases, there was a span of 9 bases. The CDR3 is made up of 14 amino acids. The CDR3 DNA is TGTGCCAGCAGCTTAGCGGTAGAGGTCTACGAGCAGTACTTC. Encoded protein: CASSLAVEVYEQYF.

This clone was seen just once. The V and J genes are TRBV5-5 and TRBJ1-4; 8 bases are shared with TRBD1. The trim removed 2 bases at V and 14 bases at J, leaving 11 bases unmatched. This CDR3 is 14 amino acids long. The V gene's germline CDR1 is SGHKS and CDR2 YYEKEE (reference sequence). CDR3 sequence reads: CASSFPAGGDMLFF. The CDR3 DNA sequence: TGTGCCAGCAGCTTTCCGGCAGGGGGCGATATGCTGTTTTTT.

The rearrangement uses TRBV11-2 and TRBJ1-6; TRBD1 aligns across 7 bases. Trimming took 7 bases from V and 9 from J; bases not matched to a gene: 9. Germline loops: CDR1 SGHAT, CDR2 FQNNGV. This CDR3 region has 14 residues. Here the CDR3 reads CASTRDSLVSPLHF. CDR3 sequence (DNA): TGTGCCAGCACGCGGGACAGTTTGGTTTCACCCCTCCACTTT.

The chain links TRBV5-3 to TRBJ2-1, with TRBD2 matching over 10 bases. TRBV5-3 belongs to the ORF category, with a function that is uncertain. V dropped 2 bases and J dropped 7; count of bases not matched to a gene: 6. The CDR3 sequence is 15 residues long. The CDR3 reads CARSFPSGSSNEQFF. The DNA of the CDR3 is TGTGCCAGAAGCTTCCCTAGCGGGAGTAGTAATGAGCAGTTCTTC.

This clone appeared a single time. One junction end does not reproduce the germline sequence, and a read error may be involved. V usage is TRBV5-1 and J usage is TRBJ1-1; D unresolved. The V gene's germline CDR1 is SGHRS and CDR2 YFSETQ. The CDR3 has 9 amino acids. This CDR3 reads CASKSTARF. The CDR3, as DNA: TGCGCCAGCAAGTCCACCGCGCGCTTT.

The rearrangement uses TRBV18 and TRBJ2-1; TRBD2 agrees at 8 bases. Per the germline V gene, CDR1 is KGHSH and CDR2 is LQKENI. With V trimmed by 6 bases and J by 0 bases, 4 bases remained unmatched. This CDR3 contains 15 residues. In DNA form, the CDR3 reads TGTGCCAGCTCTCCCAGCGGGAGCTCCTACAATGAGCAGTTCTTC. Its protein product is CASSPSGSSYNEQFF.

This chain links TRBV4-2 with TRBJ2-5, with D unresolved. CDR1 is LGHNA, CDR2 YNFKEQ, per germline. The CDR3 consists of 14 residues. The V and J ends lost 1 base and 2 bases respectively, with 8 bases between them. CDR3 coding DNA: TGTGCCAGCAGCCAAGGATACACGCAAGAGACCCAGTACTTC. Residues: CASSQGYTQETQYF.

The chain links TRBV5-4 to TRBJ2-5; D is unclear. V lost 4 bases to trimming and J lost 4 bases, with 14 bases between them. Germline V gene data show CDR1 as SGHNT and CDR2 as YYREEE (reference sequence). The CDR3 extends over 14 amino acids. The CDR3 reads CASSLTRSRETQYF. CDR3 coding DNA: TGTGCCAGCAGCCTGACGAGGAGTCGAGAGACCCAGTACTTC.

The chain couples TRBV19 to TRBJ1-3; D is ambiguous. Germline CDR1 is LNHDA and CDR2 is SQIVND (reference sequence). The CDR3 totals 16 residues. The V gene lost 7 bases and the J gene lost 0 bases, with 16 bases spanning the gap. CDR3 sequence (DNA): TGTGCCAGTATGCCGGACGGTGGAGGCTCTGGAAACACCATATATTTT. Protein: CASMPDGGGSGNTIYF.

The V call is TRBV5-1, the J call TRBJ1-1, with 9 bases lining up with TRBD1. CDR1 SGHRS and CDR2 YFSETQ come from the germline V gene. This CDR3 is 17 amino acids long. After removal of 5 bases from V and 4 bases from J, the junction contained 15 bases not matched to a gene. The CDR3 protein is CASSWTGASVLGTEAFF. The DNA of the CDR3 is TGCGCCAGCAGTTGGACAGGGGCTTCCGTTCTCGGCACTGAAGCTTTCTTT.